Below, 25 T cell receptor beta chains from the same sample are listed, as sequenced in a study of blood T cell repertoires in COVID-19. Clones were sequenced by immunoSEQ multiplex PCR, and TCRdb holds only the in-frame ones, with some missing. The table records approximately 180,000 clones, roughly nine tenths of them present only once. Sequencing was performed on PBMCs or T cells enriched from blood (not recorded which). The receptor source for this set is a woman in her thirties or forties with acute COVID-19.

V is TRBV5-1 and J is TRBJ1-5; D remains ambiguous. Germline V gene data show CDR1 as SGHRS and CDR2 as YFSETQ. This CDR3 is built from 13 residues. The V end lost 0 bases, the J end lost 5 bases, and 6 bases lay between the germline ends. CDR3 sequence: CASSLDVDQPQHF. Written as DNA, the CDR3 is TGCGCCAGCAGCTTGGATGTAGATCAGCCCCAGCATTTT.

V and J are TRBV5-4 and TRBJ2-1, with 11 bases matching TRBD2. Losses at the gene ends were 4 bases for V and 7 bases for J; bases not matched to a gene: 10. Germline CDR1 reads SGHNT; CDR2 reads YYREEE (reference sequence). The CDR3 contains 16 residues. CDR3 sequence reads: CASSATLAGGRNEQFF. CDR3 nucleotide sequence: TGTGCCAGCAGCGCGACTCTAGCGGGGGGTCGTAATGAGCAGTTCTTC. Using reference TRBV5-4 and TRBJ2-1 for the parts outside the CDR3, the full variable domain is ETGVTQSPTHLIKTRGQQVTLRCSSQSGHNTVSWYQQALGQGPQFIFQYYREEENGRGNFPPRFSGLQFPNYSSELNVNALELDDSALYLCASSATLAGGRNEQFFGPGTRLTVL.

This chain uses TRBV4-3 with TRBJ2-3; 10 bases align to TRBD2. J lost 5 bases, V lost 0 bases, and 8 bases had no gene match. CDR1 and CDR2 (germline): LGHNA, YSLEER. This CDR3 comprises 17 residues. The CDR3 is CASSQDWTSGHGDTQYF. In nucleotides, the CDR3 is TGCGCCAGCAGCCAAGATTGGACTAGCGGCCACGGAGATACGCAGTATTTT.

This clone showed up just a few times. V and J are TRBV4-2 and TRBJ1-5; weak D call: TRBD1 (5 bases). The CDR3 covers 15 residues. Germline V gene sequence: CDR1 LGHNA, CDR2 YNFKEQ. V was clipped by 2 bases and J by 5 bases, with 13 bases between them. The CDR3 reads CASSQRQGDDQPQHF. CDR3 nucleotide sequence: TGTGCCAGCAGCCAACGGCAGGGCGATGATCAGCCCCAGCATTTT.

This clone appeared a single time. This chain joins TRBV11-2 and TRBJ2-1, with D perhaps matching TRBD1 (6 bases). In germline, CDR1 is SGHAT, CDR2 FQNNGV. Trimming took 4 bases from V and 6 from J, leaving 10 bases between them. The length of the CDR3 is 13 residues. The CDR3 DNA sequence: TGTGCCAGCAGCTCCTTCAGGGGCAATGAGCAGTTCTTC. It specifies CASSSFRGNEQFF. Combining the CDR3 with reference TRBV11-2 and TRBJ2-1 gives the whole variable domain EAGVAQSPRYKIIEKRQSVAFWCNPISGHATLYWYQQILGQGPKLLIQFQNNGVVDDSQLPKDRFSAERLKGVDSTLKIQPAKLEDSAVYLCASSSFRGNEQFFGPGTRLTVL.

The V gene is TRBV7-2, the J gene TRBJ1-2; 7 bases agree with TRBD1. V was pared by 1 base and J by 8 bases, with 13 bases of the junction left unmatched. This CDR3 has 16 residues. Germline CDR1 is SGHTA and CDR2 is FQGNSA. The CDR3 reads CASSLEGAVRWEGYTF. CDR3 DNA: TGTGCCAGCAGCTTAGAGGGGGCAGTCCGGTGGGAAGGCTACACCTTC.

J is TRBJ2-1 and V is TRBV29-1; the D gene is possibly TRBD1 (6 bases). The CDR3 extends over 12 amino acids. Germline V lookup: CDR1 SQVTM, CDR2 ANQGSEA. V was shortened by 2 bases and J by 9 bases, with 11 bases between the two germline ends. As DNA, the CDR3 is TGCAGCGTTGAAAGGGGACACGGTGAGCAGTTCTTC. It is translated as CSVERGHGEQFF.

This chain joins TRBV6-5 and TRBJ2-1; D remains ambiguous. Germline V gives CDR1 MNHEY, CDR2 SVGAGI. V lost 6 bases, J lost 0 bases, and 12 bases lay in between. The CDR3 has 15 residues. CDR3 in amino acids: CASRDTWSSYNEQFF. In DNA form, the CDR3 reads TGTGCCAGCAGGGATACATGGAGCTCCTACAATGAGCAGTTCTTC.

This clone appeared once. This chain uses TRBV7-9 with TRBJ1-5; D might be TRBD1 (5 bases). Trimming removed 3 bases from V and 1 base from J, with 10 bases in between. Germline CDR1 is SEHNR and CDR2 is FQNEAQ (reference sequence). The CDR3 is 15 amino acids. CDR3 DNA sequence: TGTGCCAGCAGCTTCGAAAAGGGGAGCAATCAGCCCCAGCATTTT. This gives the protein CASSFEKGSNQPQHF. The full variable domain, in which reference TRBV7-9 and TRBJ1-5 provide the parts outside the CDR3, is DTGVSQNPRHKITKRGQNVTFRCDPISEHNRLYWYRQTLGQGPEFLTYFQNEAQLEKSRLLSDRFSAERPKGSFSTLEIQRTEQGDSAMYLCASSFEKGSNQPQHFGDGTRLSIL.

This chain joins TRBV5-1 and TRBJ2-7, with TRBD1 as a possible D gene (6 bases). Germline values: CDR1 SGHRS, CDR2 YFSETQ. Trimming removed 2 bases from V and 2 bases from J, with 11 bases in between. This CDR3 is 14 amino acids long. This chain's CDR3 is CASSFGAGAYEQYF. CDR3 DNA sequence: TGCGCCAGCAGCTTTGGGGCAGGGGCCTACGAGCAGTACTTC.

The DNA for the CDR3 is TGTGCCAGCAGTGAGCCCCCGGGACAGTCAACGAACACCGGGGAGCTGTTTTTT. Protein: CASSEPPGQSTNTGELFF. V gene TRBV2 combines with J gene TRBJ2-2; 7 bases are shared with TRBD1. Trimming removed 3 bases from V and 0 bases from J; junction bases left unmatched: 10. Germline V gene lookup returns CDR1 SNHLY and CDR2 FYNNEI. CDR3 size: 18 residues.

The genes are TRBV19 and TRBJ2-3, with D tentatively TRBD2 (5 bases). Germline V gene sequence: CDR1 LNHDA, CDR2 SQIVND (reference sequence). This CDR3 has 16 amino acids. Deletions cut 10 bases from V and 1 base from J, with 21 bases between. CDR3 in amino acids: CATKRAPGQRTDTQYF. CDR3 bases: TGTGCCACTAAGAGGGCCCCGGGCCAGCGCACAGATACGCAGTATTTT.

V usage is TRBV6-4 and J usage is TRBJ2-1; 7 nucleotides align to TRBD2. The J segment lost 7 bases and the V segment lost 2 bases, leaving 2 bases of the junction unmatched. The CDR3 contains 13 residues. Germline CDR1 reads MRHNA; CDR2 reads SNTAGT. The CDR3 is CASSDAGRNEQFF. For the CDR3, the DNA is TGTGCCAGCAGTGACGCCGGGAGGAATGAGCAGTTCTTC.

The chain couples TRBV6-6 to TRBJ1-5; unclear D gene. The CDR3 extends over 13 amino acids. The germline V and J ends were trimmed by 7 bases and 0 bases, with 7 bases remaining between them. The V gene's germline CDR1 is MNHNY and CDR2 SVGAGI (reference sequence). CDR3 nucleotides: TGTGCCAGCAACAGCCATAGCAATCAGCCCCAGCATTTT. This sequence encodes CASNSHSNQPQHF.

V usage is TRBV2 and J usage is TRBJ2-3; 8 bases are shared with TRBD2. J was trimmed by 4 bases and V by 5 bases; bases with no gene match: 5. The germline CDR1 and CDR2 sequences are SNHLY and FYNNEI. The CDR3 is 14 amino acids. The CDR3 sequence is CASSSRTSPDTQYF. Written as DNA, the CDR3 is TGTGCCAGCAGTAGTAGGACTAGCCCAGATACGCAGTATTTT.

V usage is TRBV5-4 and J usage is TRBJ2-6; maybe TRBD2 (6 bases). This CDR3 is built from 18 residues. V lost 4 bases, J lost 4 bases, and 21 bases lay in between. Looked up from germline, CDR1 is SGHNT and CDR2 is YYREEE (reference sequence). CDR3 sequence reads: CASSHRSGLLAGANVLTF. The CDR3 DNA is TGTGCCAGCAGCCACCGCTCGGGACTCTTGGCCGGGGCCAACGTCCTGACTTTC.

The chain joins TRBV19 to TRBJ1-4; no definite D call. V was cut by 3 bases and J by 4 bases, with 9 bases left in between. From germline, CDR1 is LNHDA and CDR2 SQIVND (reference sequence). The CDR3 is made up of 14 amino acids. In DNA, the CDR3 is TGTGCCAGTAGTATGGCGGGAGTTAATGAAAAACTGTTTTTT. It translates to CASSMAGVNEKLFF. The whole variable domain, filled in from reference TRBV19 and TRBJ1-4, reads DGGITQSPKYLFRKEGQNVTLSCEQNLNHDAMYWYRQDPGQGLRLIYYSQIVNDFQKGDIAEGYSVSREKKESFPLTVTSAQKNPTAFYLCASSMAGVNEKLFFGSGTQLSVL.

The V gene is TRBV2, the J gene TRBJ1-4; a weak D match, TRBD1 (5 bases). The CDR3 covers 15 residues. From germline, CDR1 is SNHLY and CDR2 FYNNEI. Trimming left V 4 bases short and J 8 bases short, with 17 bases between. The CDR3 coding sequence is TGTGCCAGCAGTGGGCAAGCGGGGGTAGGAGAAAAACTGTTTTTT. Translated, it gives CASSGQAGVGEKLFF.

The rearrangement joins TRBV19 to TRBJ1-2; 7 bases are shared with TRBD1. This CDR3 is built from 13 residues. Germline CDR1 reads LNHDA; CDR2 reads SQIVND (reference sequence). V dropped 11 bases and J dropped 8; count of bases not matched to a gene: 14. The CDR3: CAVSGQESRGYTF. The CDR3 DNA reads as TGTGCCGTATCCGGACAGGAATCAAGGGGCTACACCTTC.

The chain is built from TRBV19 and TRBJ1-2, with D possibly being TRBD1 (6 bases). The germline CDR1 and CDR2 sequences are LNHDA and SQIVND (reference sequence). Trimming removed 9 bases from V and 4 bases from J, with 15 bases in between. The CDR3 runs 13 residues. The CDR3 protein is CASSDRPIYGYTF. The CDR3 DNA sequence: TGTGCCAGCTCCGACAGGCCCATCTATGGCTACACCTTC.

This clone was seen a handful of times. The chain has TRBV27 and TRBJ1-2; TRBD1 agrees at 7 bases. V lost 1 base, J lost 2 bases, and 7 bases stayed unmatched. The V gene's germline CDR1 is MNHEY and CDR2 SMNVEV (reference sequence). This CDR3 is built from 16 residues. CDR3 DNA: TGTGCCAGCAGTTTATTCTTGACAGGGCCAAACTATGGCTACACCTTC. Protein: CASSLFLTGPNYGYTF.

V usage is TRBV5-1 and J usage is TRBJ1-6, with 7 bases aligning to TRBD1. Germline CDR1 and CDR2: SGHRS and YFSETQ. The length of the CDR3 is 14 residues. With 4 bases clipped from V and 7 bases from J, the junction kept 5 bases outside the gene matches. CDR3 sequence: CASSAGTENSPLHF. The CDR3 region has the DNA TGCGCCAGCAGCGCCGGGACAGAAAATTCACCCCTCCACTTT. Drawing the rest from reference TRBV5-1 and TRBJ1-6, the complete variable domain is KAGVTQTPRYLIKTRGQQVTLSCSPISGHRSVSWYQQTPGQGLQFLFEYFSETQRNKGNFPGRFSGRQFSNSRSEMNVSTLELGDSALYLCASSAGTENSPLHFGNGTRLTVT.

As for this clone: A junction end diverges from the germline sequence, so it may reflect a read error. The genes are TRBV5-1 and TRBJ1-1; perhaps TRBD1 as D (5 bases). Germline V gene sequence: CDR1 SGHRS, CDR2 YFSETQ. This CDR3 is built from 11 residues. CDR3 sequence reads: CASRLGPEAFF. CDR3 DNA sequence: TGCGCCAGCAGGTTGGGGCCTGAAGCTTTCTTT.

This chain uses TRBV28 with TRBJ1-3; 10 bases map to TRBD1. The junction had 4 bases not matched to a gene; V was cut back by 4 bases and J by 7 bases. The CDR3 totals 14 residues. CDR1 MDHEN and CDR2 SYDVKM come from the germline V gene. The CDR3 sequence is CASSWDRGRNTIYF. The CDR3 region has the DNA TGTGCCAGCAGTTGGGACAGGGGAAGGAACACCATATATTTT.

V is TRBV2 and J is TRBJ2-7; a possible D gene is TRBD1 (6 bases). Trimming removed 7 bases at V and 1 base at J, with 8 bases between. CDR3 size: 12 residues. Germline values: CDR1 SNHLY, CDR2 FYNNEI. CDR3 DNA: TGTGCCAGCACCGGACAGTCCTACGAGCAGTACTTC. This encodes CASTGQSYEQYF. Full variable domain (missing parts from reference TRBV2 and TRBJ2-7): EPEVTQTPSHQVTQMGQEVILRCVPISNHLYFYWYRQILGQKVEFLVSFYNNEISEKSEIFDDQFSVERPDGSNFTLKIRSTKLEDSAMYFCASTGQSYEQYFGPGTRLTVT.